This TCR beta chain emerged from a study of T cell responses to AZD1222 COVID-19 vaccine. The assay was immunoSEQ multiplex PCR, and TCRdb's table has in-frame clones only and misses some. The sample yields roughly 120,000 clones, more than 80% seen once. Per the germline V gene, CDR1 is SEHNR and CDR2 is FQNEAQ (reference sequence). V dropped 1 base and J dropped 0 bases, with 9 bases sitting between them. The CDR3 spans 15 residues. To note about this clone: Its specificity is not known.

Notes on the study in general: Across the whole spike, CD4 TCRs peaked at regions 160-218 and 743-854. Repertoires were collected only later (after the peak T cell response had occurred).

Sequences were derived from peripheral blood, sampled 28 days after the second AZD1222 dose. The V gene is TRBV7-9, the J gene TRBJ2-5; maybe TRBD1 (5 bases). The clonotype was recovered from an adult who received the AZD1222 COVID-19 vaccine. Written as DNA, the CDR3 is TGTGCCAGCAGCTTAGGCGACAGACACCAAGAGACCCAGTACTTC. It encodes CASSLGDRHQETQYF.